The rows below give T cell receptor beta chains drawn from one sample of a study of beta chain features in type 1 diabetes. Only in-frame clones appear in the TCRdb table, and some are missing; sequencing was by immunoSEQ multiplex PCR. Here the sample spans about 360,000 clones, 10% to 15% being singletons. Sequencing input: naive CD4+ T cells from blood. These receptor sequences come from a man aged 18 to 30 in good health. Each CDR3 is given without its conserved first and last residue.

v_call cdr3_aa
TRBV28 ASSSPGQGEYNEQF
TRBV14 ASSQGASGIYEQY
TRBV6-5 ASSYSTGFGYT
TRBV29-1 SVEPQAGLITDTQY
TRBV10-3 AISSFDFPL
TRBV5-6 ASSLPQGPGPGELF
TRBV10-3 AIRIRDRGLSLPGELF
TRBV9 ASSVGLSQGAAKNIQY
TRBV6-1 ASSTGLYEQY
TRBV5-6 ASSLGYRAPPEAF
TRBV6-5 ASRHPGPKTIQY
TRBV5-1 ASSLVGTGGTEAF
TRBV9 ASSVAPVKETQY